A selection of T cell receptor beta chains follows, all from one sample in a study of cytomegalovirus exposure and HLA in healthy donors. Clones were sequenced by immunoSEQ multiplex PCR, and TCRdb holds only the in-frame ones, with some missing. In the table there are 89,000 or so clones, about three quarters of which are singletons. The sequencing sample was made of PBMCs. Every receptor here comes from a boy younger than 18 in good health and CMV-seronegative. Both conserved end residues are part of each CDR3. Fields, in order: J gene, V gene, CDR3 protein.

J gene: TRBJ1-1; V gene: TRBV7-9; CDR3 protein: CASSLRGIDEAFF
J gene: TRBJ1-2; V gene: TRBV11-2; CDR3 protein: CASSLGAGPNYGYTF
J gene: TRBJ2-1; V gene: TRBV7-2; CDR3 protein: CASSSPVGQDYNEQFF
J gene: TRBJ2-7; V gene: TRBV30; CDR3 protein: CAWSHRGREQYF
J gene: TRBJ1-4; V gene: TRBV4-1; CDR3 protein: CASSQGQATNEKLFF
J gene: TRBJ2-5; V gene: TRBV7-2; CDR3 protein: CASSLDPSGSFIETQYF
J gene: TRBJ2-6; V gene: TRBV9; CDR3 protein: CASSAYPTGIGAGANVLTF
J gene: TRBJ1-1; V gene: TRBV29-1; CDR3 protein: CSAGDNARRAFF
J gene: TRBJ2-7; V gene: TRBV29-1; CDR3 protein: CSVEDPRDTYEQYF
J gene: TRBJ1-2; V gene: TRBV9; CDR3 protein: CASSRGDTANYGYTF
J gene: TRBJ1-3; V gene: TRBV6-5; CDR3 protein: CASSSAHSGNTIYF
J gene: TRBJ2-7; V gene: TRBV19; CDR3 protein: CASSMAVAYEQYF
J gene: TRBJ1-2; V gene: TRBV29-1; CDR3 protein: CSVEHGGILYGYTF
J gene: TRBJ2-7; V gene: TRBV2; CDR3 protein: CASIRAGGYEQYF
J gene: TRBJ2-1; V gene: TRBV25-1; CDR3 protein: CASSAPGQPTYNEQFF
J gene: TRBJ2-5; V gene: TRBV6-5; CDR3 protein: CASSYSIQDLQETQYF
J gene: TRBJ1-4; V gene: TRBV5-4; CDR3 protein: CASSSSPTTNEKLFF
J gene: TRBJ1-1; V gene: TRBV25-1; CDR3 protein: CASSAPPGDTEAFF
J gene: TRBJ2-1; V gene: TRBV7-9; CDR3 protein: CASSLRDFEGDEQFF
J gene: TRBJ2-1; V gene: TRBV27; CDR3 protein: CASSGMRKYNEQFF
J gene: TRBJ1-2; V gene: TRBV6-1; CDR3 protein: CASSDGEQGYGYTF
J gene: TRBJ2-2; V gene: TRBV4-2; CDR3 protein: CASSQGLAGSNTGELFF
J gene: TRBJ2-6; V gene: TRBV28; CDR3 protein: CASPRDRGISGANVLTF
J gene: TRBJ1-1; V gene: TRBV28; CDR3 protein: CASRPYSGDTEAFF
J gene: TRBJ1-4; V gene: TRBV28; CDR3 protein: CASSLTGANEKLFF
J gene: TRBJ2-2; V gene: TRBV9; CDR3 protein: CASSARPGELFF
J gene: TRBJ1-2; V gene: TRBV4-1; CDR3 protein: CASSQDTGTGGSCTF
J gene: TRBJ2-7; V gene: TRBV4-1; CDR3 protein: CASSHGQGGYEQYF
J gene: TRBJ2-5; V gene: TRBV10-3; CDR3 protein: CAISERTDWETQYF
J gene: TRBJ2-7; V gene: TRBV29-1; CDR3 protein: CSVVDRGDYEQYF
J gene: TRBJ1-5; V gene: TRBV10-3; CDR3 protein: CAISEYAPDRGKVSNQPQHF
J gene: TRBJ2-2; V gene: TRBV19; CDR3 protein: CASSIVAGGPGGELFF
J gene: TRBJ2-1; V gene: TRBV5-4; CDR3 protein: CASSLARPWGDNEQFF
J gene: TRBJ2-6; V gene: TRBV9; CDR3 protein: CASSVGGSGANVLTF
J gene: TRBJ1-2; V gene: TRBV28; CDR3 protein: CASSFGTGTIYGYTF
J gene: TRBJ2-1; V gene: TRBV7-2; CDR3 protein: CASSFSTSVTYNEQFF
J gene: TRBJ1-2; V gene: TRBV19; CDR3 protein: CATHRGPGGYTF
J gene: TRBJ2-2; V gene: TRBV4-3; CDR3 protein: CASSQDRLAGGPGTGELFF
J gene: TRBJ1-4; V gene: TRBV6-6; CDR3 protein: CASSYSVTTNEKLFF
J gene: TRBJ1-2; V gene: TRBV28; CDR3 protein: CAISGGTGYTF
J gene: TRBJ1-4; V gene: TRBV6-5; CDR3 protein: CASRENRGATGLFF